The next 11 T cell receptor beta chains were all read from a single sample in a study of blood T cell repertoires in COVID-19. Here immunoSEQ multiplex PCR was the method, and the copy in TCRdb shows in-frame clones only, minus some. Of approximately 350,000 clones detected, over 70% appear once; the ten largest clones hold over 6%. Source material: peripheral blood. The origin of the receptors is a woman in her 50s with COVID-19, enrolled during active disease.

The chain has TRBV4-1 and TRBJ2-1; 14 bases match TRBD2. V dropped 1 base and J dropped 7; count of bases not matched to a gene: 6. The germline V gene has CDR1 MGHRA and CDR2 YSYEKL. The CDR3 totals 17 residues. The CDR3 reads CASSQVPGTSGRNEQFF. The CDR3 region has the DNA TGCGCCAGCAGCCAAGTACCCGGGACTAGCGGGAGAAATGAGCAGTTCTTC.

V and J are TRBV30 and TRBJ1-5; no clear D gene. CDR1 is GTSNPN and CDR2 is SVGIG in the germline V gene (reference sequence). The CDR3 is made up of 15 amino acids. V was cut by 2 bases and J by 1 base, with 12 bases left in between. Written as DNA, the CDR3 is TGTGCCTGGAGTAAGAGCACGTGGAGCAATCAGCCCCAGCATTTT. Residues: CAWSKSTWSNQPQHF.

The CDR3 protein is CASLRDRNNEQFF. Here the CDR3 DNA reads TGTGCCAGCCTTCGGGACAGGAACAATGAGCAGTTCTTC. The gene calls are TRBV2 and TRBJ2-1; 8 bases match TRBD1. The CDR3 contains 13 residues. From germline, CDR1 is SNHLY and CDR2 FYNNEI. V lost 8 bases, J lost 5 bases, and 5 bases stayed unmatched.

The V gene is TRBV30, the J gene TRBJ2-7, with 15 bases lining up with TRBD2. Germline V gene data show CDR1 as GTSNPN and CDR2 as SVGIG (reference sequence). There are 14 residues in the CDR3. Trimming cost V 5 bases and J 4 bases; bases outside gene matches: 3. The CDR3 here is CAWGTSGGPYEQYF. The CDR3 DNA sequence: TGTGCCTGGGGGACTAGCGGGGGGCCTTACGAGCAGTACTTC.

The chain carries TRBV20-1 and TRBJ2-7, with 7 positions matching TRBD1. The junction had 8 bases not matched to a gene; V was cut back by 3 bases and J by 0 bases. The CDR3 sequence is 15 residues long. The germline CDR1 and CDR2 sequences are DFQATT and SNEGSKA (reference sequence). The CDR3 is CSASAGTVISYEQYF. As DNA, the CDR3 is TGCAGTGCTAGTGCCGGGACAGTGATCTCCTACGAGCAGTACTTC.

The J gene is TRBJ2-1, the V gene TRBV3-1 (or the pseudogene TRBV3-2), with 12 bases fitting TRBD2. The V and J ends lost 4 bases and 2 bases, in that order; junction bases with no gene match: 9. Germline V lookup: CDR1 LGHDT, CDR2 YNNKEL (reference sequence). The CDR3 covers 18 residues. CDR3 nucleotide sequence: TGTGCCAGCAGCCGAACTCCGAGACTAGCGGGAGCCTACAATGAGCAGTTCTTC. Translating it yields CASSRTPRLAGAYNEQFF.

The rearrangement links TRBV30 to TRBJ1-2, with 8 bases fitting TRBD1. V dropped 4 bases and J dropped 3; count of bases not matched to a gene: 10. Germline lookup yields CDR1 GTSNPN and CDR2 SVGIG (reference sequence). The CDR3 consists of 15 residues. The CDR3 loop reads CAWILPGQEYYGYTF. In nucleotides, the CDR3 is TGTGCCTGGATTCTACCGGGACAGGAATACTATGGCTACACCTTC.

The J gene is TRBJ1-5, the V gene TRBV6-5; 11 nucleotides line up with TRBD1. The trim removed 4 bases at V and 6 bases at J, leaving 8 bases unmatched. Germline CDR1 reads MNHEY; CDR2 reads SVGAGI. The CDR3 covers 16 residues. The CDR3 here is CASSSWGQGVGQPQHF. CDR3 in DNA: TGTGCCAGCAGTTCGTGGGGACAGGGGGTGGGTCAGCCCCAGCATTTT.

The rearrangement joins TRBV18 to TRBJ1-1; D unclear. This CDR3 is built from 11 residues. Trimming took off 3 bases at V and 6 bases at J, with 5 bases between the two ends. Germline V gene sequence: CDR1 KGHSH, CDR2 LQKENI. CDR3 DNA: TGTGCCAGCTCACCGTTCGCTGAAGCTTTCTTT. Its protein product is CASSPFAEAFF. Combining the CDR3 with reference TRBV18 and TRBJ1-1 gives the whole variable domain NAGVMQNPRHLVRRRGQEARLRCSPMKGHSHVYWYRQLPEEGLKFMVYLQKENIIDESGMPKERFSAEFPKEGPSILRIQQVVRGDSAAYFCASSPFAEAFFGQGTRLTVV.

The V gene is TRBV5-5, the J gene TRBJ1-2, with D tentatively TRBD1 (6 bases). Germline-derived CDR1 and CDR2 are SGHKS and YYEKEE (reference sequence). There are 16 residues in the CDR3. With 4 bases removed from V and 7 bases from J, the gap between germline ends came to 23 bases. CDR3 loop: CASSPGGQNFYGGYTF. The CDR3 nucleotides are TGTGCCAGCAGCCCGGGGGGGCAGAACTTCTATGGTGGCTACACCTTC.

The chain has TRBV19 and TRBJ1-3; D gene uncertain. The CDR3 loop spans 17 amino acids. The V gene lost 5 bases and the J gene lost 2 bases, with 19 bases spanning the gap. Germline CDR1 reads LNHDA; CDR2 reads SQIVND (reference sequence). The DNA of the CDR3 is TGTGCCAGTAGTGCTCGGCGACGGGGTGAGCCTGGAAACACCATATATTTT. Protein: CASSARRRGEPGNTIYF.